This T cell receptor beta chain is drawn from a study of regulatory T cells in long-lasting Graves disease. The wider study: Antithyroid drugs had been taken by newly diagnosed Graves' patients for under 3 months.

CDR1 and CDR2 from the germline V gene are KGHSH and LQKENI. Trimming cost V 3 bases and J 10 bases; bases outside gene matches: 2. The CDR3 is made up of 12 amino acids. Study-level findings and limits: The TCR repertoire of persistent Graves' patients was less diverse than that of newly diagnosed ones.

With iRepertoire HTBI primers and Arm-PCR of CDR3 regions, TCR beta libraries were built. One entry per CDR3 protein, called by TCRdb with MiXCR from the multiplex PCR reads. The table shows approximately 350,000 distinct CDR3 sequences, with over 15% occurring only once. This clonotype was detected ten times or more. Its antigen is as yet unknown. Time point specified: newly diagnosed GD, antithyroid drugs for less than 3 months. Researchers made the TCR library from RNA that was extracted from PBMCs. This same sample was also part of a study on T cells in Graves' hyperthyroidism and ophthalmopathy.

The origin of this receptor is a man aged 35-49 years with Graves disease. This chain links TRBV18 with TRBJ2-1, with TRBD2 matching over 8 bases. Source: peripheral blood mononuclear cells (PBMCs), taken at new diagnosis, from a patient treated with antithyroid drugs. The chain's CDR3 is CASSPSGGEQFF. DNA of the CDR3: TGTGCCAGCTCACCCTCGGGAGGGGAGCAGTTCTTC.